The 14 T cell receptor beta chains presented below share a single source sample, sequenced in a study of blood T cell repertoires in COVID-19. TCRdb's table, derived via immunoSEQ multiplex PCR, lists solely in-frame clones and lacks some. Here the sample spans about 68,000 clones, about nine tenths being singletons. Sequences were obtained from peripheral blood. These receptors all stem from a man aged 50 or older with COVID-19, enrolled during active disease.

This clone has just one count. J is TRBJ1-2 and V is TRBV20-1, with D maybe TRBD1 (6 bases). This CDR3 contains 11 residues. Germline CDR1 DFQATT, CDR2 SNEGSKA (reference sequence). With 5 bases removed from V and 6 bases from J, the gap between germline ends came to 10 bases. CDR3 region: CSAGGIDGYTF. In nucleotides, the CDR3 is TGCAGTGCTGGGGGCATCGATGGCTACACCTTC.

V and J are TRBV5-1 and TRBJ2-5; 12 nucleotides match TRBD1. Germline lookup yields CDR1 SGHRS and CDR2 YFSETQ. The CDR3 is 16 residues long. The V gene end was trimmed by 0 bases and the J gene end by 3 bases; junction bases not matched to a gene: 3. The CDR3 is CASSLGGTGGEETQYF. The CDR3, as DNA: TGCGCCAGCAGCTTGGGCGGGACAGGGGGCGAAGAGACCCAGTACTTC.

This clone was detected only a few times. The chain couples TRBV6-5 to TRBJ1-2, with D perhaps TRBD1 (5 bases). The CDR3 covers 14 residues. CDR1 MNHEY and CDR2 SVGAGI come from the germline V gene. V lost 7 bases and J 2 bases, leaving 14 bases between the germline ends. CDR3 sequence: CASTPGLENYGYTF. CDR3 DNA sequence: TGTGCCAGCACCCCGGGACTGGAGAACTATGGCTACACCTTC.

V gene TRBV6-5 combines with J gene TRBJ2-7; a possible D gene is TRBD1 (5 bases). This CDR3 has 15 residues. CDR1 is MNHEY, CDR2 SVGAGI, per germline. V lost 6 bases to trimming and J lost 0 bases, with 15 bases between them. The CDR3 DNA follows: TGTGCCAGCAGAGGGGATCGGGTCCCCTCCTACGAGCAGTACTTC. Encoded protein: CASRGDRVPSYEQYF.

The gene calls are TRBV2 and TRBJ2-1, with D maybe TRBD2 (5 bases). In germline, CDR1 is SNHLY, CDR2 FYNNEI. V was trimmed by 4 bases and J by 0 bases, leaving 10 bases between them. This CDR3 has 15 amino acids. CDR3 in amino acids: CASSAQRSSYNEQFF. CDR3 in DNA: TGTGCCAGCAGTGCCCAGCGGAGCTCCTACAATGAGCAGTTCTTC.

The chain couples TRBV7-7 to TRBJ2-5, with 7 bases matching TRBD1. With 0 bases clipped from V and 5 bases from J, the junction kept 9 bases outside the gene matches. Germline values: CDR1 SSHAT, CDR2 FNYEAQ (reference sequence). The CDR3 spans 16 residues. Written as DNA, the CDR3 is TGTGCCAGCAGCTTAGCCGAACAGGGGCTAGGGGAGACCCAGTACTTC. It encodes CASSLAEQGLGETQYF.

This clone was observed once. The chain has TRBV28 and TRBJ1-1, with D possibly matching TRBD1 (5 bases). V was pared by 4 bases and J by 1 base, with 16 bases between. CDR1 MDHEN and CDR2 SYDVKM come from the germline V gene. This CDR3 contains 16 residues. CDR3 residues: CASSSTRQIPNTEAFF. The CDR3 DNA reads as TGTGCCAGCAGTTCTACCCGACAGATACCGAACACTGAAGCTTTCTTT.

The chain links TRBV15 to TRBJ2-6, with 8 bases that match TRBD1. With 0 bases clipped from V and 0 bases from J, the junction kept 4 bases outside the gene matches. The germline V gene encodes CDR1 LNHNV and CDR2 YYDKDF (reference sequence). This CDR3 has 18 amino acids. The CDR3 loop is CATSREGTGDSGANVLTF. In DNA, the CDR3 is TGTGCCACCAGCAGAGAGGGGACAGGCGACTCTGGGGCCAACGTCCTGACTTTC. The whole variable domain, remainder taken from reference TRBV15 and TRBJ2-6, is DAMVIQNPRYQVTQFGKPVTLSCSQTLNHNVMYWYQQKSSQAPKLLFHYYDKDFNNEADTPDNFQSRRPNTSFCFLDIRSPGLGDTAMYLCATSREGTGDSGANVLTFGAGSRLTVL.

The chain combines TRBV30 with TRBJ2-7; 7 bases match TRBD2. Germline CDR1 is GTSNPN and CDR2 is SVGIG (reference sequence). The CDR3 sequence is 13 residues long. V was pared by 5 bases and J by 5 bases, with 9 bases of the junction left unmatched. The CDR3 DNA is TGTGCCTGGGAAGGGGTAGCGGGCGACGAGCAGTACTTC. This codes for CAWEGVAGDEQYF.

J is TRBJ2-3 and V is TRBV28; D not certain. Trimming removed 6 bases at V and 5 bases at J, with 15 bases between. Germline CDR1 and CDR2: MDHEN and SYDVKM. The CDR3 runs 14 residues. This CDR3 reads CASSRGLDVDTQYF. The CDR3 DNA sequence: TGTGCCAGCAGCCGAGGCCTAGATGTAGATACGCAGTATTTT.

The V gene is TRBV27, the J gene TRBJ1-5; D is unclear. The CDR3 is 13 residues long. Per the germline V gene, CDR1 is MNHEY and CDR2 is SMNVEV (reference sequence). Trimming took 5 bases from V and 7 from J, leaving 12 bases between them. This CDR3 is CASSVVGHQPQHF. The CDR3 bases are TGTGCCAGCAGTGTTGTGGGCCACCAGCCCCAGCATTTT.

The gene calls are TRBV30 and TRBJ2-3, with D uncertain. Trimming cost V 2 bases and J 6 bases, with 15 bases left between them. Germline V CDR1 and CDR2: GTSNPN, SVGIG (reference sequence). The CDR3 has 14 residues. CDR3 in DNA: TGTGCCTGGAGTCCTTATAGTCTTCCGGATACGCAGTATTTT. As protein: CAWSPYSLPDTQYF.

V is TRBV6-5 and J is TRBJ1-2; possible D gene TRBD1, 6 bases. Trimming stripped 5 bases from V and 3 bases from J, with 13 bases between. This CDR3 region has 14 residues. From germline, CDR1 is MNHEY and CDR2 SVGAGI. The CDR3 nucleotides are TGTGCCAGCAGTAGGGAGACAGGACACTATGGCTACACCTTC. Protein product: CASSRETGHYGYTF.

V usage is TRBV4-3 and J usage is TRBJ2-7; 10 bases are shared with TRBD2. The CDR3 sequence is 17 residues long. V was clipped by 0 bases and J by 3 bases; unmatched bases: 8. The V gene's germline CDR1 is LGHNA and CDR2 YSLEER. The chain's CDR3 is CASSQDLPSGSNYEQYF. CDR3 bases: TGCGCCAGCAGCCAAGATCTTCCTAGCGGGAGTAACTACGAGCAGTACTTC.